The rows below give T cell receptor beta chains drawn from one sample of a study of cytomegalovirus exposure and HLA in healthy donors. TCRdb's table, derived via immunoSEQ multiplex PCR, lists solely in-frame clones and lacks some. In the table there are 130,000 or so clones, 6.5% to 9.5% of which are singletons. Sequenced sample: PBMCs. Receptors were obtained from a woman aged 40-49 years in good health and CMV-seropositive. The CDR3 runs from the conserved cysteine through the conserved F or W. D genes are given only for firm matches. Some rows have no size entry. The others give once, few or many, or a class for an expanded clone.

>NA|NA|TRBJ2-7|TRBV5-6
TGTGCCAGCAGCCGAGGGACCTACGAGCAGTACTTC
CASSRGTYEQYF
>many|NA|TRBJ2-1|TRBV7-3
TGTGCCAGCAGCCTCCCGGGAGATGAGCAGTTCTTC
CASSLPGDEQFF
>few|NA|TRBJ1-3|TRBV6-1
TGTGCCAGCAGTGAAGTCCGCAGGGGAAACACCATATATTTT
CASSEVRRGNTIYF
>NA|NA|TRBJ2-3|TRBV29-1
TGCAGCGTTTTGTCCCCCCTTAGAGAGAGGCAGTATTTT
CSVLSPLRERQYF
>few|NA|TRBJ2-5|TRBV5-1
TGCGCCAGCAGCTTGAACCGGCAAGAGACCCAGTACTTC
CASSLNRQETQYF
>NA|TRBD1|TRBJ2-2|TRBV7-9
TGTGCCAGCAGCCGACAGGGGACCGGGGAGCTGTTTTTT
CASSRQGTGELFF
>few|NA|TRBJ1-5|TRBV10-3
TGTGCCATCAGTGAGCCCACGGGACAACTGAACAATCAGCCCCAGCATTTT
CAISEPTGQLNNQPQHF
>few|TRBD2|TRBJ2-7|TRBV7-2
TGTGCCAGCAGCACGCCTAGCGGACGAACCTACGAGCAGTACTTC
CASSTPSGRTYEQYF
>few|TRBD2|TRBJ2-5|TRBV19
TGTGCCAGTAGTCCCCGACTAGCGGGGGAAGAGACCCAGTACTTC
CASSPRLAGEETQYF
>few|TRBD2|TRBJ2-1|TRBV5-1
TGCGCCAGCAGCCCCCTTAGCGGGGGGGCCGACAATGAGCAGTTCTTC
CASSPLSGGADNEQFF
>NA|NA|TRBJ1-1|TRBV4-1
TGCGCCAGCAGCCAAGTGGACATGGGATTTGTGCACACTGAAGCTTTCTTT
CASSQVDMGFVHTEAFF
>NA|NA|TRBJ2-3|TRBV5-6
TGTGCCAGCAGCTACAAACAGGGCCACACAGATACGCAGTATTTT
CASSYKQGHTDTQYF
>NA|NA|TRBJ1-2|TRBV21-1
TGTGCCAGCAGCAAAGTAAGTCCAGGGGGCGCTAACTATGGCTACACCTTC
CASSKVSPGGANYGYTF
>few|TRBD1|TRBJ2-7|TRBV7-6
TGTGCCAGCAGCTTAGGAATCGGACAGGGGCAAGACGAGCAGTACTTC
CASSLGIGQGQDEQYF
>NA|NA|TRBJ2-7|TRBV6-1
TGTGCCAGCAGTGAAGCCTGGACAGCGCCCTACGAGCAGTACTTC
CASSEAWTAPYEQYF
>NA|TRBD1|TRBJ2-5|TRBV18
TGTGCCAGCTCACCGCTCGGGACAGGGCAGGTTGAGACCCAGTACTTC
CASSPLGTGQVETQYF
>NA|TRBD1|TRBJ2-3|TRBV13
TGTGCCAGCAGCAGGGGGACAGGAAGAACAGATACGCAGTATTTT
CASSRGTGRTDTQYF
>NA|NA|TRBJ1-6|TRBV11-3
TGTGCCAGCAGCTTAGGACCCGCAGGGCCAAGTTCACCCCTCCACTTT
CASSLGPAGPSSPLHF
>NA|TRBD1|TRBJ1-1|TRBV19
TGTGCCAGTAGTAAGTCGACAGGGAACAGTTTCGACACTGAAGCTTTCTTT
CASSKSTGNSFDTEAFF
>NA|TRBD1|TRBJ1-2|TRBV19
TGTGCCAGTAGTTCCCGGGACAGGGGGCTCTGGGGCTACACCTTC
CASSSRDRGLWGYTF
>NA|NA|TRBJ2-3|TRBV5-1
TGCGCCAGCAGTCTAGGACAGACCCGCACAGATACGCAGTATTTT
CASSLGQTRTDTQYF
>NA|NA|TRBJ1-2|TRBV11-2
TGTGCCAGCAGCTCAACACTATCGCCCTATGGCTACACCTTC
CASSSTLSPYGYTF
>few|NA|TRBJ1-6|TRBV18
TGTGCCAGCTCACCTTCCGGGGTCAGAAATTCACCCCTCCACTTT
CASSPSGVRNSPLHF
>few|TRBD2|TRBJ2-3|TRBV5-6
TGTGCCAGCAGCTTGCTGTCGGCGGGGGTCCCAGATACGCAGTATTTT
CASSLLSAGVPDTQYF
>NA|NA|TRBJ2-7|TRBV9
TGTGCCAGCAGTCAGGGTTCCTTTAATGAGCAGTACTTC
CASSQGSFNEQYF
>few|TRBD1|TRBJ2-5|TRBV11-3
TGTGCCAGCAGCTCTCGGACAGGGGAAGAGACCCAGTACTTC
CASSSRTGEETQYF
>NA|NA|TRBJ2-2|TRBV7-6
TGTGCCAGCAGCCTCGCGTACGCGGGGAACACCGGGGAGCTGTTTTTT
CASSLAYAGNTGELFF
>few|NA|TRBJ2-7|TRBV30
TGTGCCTGGAGTAGGACAGCCTACTACGAGCAGTACTTC
CAWSRTAYYEQYF
>NA|NA|TRBJ2-7|TRBV25-1
TGTGCCAGCAGTGAGTACGGACAATCCTACGAGCAGTACTTC
CASSEYGQSYEQYF
>NA|NA|TRBJ2-1|TRBV15
TGTGCCACCAGCAGCCCACAGGTATCCCTTTACAATGAGCAGTTCTTC
CATSSPQVSLYNEQFF